These 2 T cell receptor beta chains came from one sample sequenced in a study of post-analysis software for immune sequencing data. Study conclusions and caveats: Controls showed lower frequencies than patients for a handful of TRBV segments, and TRBV5-6, TRBV5-1 and TRBV20-1 were among these.

These receptors have no identified antigens. Sequencing libraries made from TCR beta cDNA carried unique molecular identifiers. From the PCR reads, TCRdb called clonotypes with MiXCR, one entry per CDR3 protein. This sample yields approximately 690,000 distinct CDR3 sequences, of which around 64% are seen a single time; roughly 12% belongs to the top ten. The source material was blood. These receptors were taken from a girl aged 2 to 10 with multiple sclerosis.

The J gene is TRBJ2-5, the V gene TRBV10-3; tentatively, D is TRBD1 (6 bases). The germline V gene has CDR1 ENHRY and CDR2 SYGVKD. The CDR3 has 13 amino acids. Trimming removed 10 bases at V and 3 bases at J, with 15 bases between. DNA of the CDR3: TGTGCCAACAGCCGGACAGAGGAAGAGACCCAGTACTTC. Translated: CANSRTEEETQYF.

The V gene is TRBV29-1, the J gene TRBJ2-3; 9 positions agree with TRBD2. Trimming cost V 2 bases and J 4 bases; bases outside gene matches: 7. The CDR3 is 15 amino acids. Per the germline V gene, CDR1 is SQVTM and CDR2 is ANQGSEA. CDR3 in amino acids: CSVESGSGSADTQYF. The CDR3 DNA sequence: TGCAGCGTTGAAAGCGGTAGCGGGAGTGCAGATACGCAGTATTTT.